The rows below give T cell receptor beta chains drawn from one sample of a study of cytomegalovirus exposure and HLA in healthy donors. Profiled with immunoSEQ multiplex PCR; TCRdb holds only in-frame clones, not every one. The sample has roughly 170,000 clones, 75% to 85% seen once. Sequences were obtained from PBMCs. The source is a man under 40 in good health and CMV-seropositive. Both conserved end residues are part of each CDR3. Each record gives: J gene, CDR3 length, D gene, V gene, CDR3 protein, CDR3 DNA. D genes are given only for firm matches.

TRBJ2-2,15,TRBD2,TRBV6-4,CASSATSGGTGELFF,TGTGCCAGCAGTGCGACTAGCGGGGGAACCGGGGAGCTGTTTTTT
TRBJ2-5,14,NA,TRBV2,CASSGIESVETQYF,TGTGCCAGCAGTGGAATAGAATCTGTAGAGACCCAGTACTTC
TRBJ2-3,17,TRBD1,TRBV4-1,CASSQAFQGESLDTQYF,TGCGCCAGCAGCCAAGCCTTCCAGGGGGAGTCGCTAGATACGCAGTATTTT
TRBJ1-4,14,TRBD1,TRBV29-1,CSVETGETNEKLFF,TGCAGCGTTGAGACAGGGGAGACTAATGAAAAACTGTTTTTT
TRBJ2-7,14,NA,TRBV19,CASSIQGKFYEQYF,TGTGCCAGTAGTATCCAGGGGAAATTTTACGAGCAGTACTTC
TRBJ2-4,16,NA,TRBV11-3,CASSPRLELAKNIQYF,TGTGCCAGCAGCCCTCGACTGGAACTAGCCAAAAACATTCAGTACTTC
TRBJ2-1,18,TRBD2,TRBV14,CASSQEMASGIFDNEQFF,TGTGCCAGCAGCCAAGAAATGGCTAGCGGCATTTTTGACAATGAGCAGTTCTTC
TRBJ1-1,13,NA,TRBV2,CASIRGGDTEAFF,TGTGCCAGCATCCGGGGGGGGGACACTGAAGCTTTCTTT
TRBJ1-1,14,NA,TRBV19,CASSLRYANTEAFF,TGTGCCAGCTCTCTCAGATACGCCAACACTGAAGCTTTCTTT
TRBJ2-7,15,TRBD1,TRBV28,CASSLPGDRAYEQYF,TGTGCCAGCAGTCTCCCGGGGGACAGGGCCTACGAGCAGTACTTC
TRBJ1-4,16,TRBD1,TRBV5-6,CASSGETGFKNEKLFF,TGTGCCAGCAGCGGGGAGACAGGGTTCAAAAATGAAAAACTGTTTTTT
TRBJ2-7,16,TRBD1,TRBV30,CAWCQGWGQGAREQYF,TGTGCCTGGTGCCAAGGGTGGGGACAGGGGGCGCGGGAGCAGTACTTC
TRBJ2-6,14,NA,TRBV19,CASSLSLSANVLTF,TGTGCCAGTAGCCTATCGTTGTCGGCCAACGTCCTGACTTTC
TRBJ2-1,16,TRBD2,TRBV28,CASSSGGGHSYNEQFF,TGTGCCAGCAGTTCGGGGGGGGGTCATTCCTACAATGAGCAGTTCTTC
TRBJ2-7,16,TRBD1,TRBV7-6,CASSPQYGTDFHEQYF,TGTGCCAGCAGCCCGCAATACGGGACAGACTTCCACGAGCAGTACTTC
TRBJ1-2,13,TRBD1,TRBV6-4,CASRPQGASGYTF,TGTGCCAGCAGACCCCAGGGGGCGAGTGGCTACACCTTC
TRBJ2-1,11,NA,TRBV7-9,CASSLTPVQFF,TGTGCCAGCAGCCTCACACCTGTGCAGTTCTTC
TRBJ2-1,19,NA,TRBV1,CTSSHGLAGLWSSYNEQFF,TGCACCAGCAGCCATGGACTAGCGGGACTTTGGAGCTCCTACAATGAGCAGTTCTTC
TRBJ2-7,13,TRBD1,TRBV27,CASAWDSSYEQYF,TGTGCCAGCGCTTGGGACAGCTCCTACGAGCAGTACTTC
TRBJ2-1,12,NA,TRBV7-2,CASSLFGREQFF,TGTGCCAGCAGCTTATTTGGGAGAGAGCAGTTCTTC